Sequencing of this T cell receptor (beta chain) was carried out in a study of T cell responses to AZD1222 COVID-19 vaccine. Study-wide findings and caveats: Spike-specific TCRs gained breadth and depth after people received two AZD1222 doses. At 160-218 and 743-854, vaccine-associated CD4 TCRs were dominant, and they spanned spike.

The ends lost 6 bases at V and 6 bases at J; junction bases unmatched: 8. Per the germline V gene, CDR1 is ENHRY and CDR2 is SYGVKD. The CDR3 loop spans 14 amino acids. As for this clone: What it binds is not known.

Sequenced by immunoSEQ multiplex PCR; TCRdb stores in-frame clones only, minus some. The sample holds 150,000 to 200,000 clones, about 90% seen once. This TCR derives from an adult who received the AZD1222 COVID-19 vaccine. The sequences come from peripheral blood, collected 28 days after the second AZD1222 dose. The chain combines TRBV10-3 with TRBJ1-1, with TRBD1 identical over 9 bases. CDR3: CAIRQTGGAAEAFF. The CDR3 bases are TGTGCCATCAGGCAAACAGGGGGCGCGGCTGAAGCTTTCTTT.